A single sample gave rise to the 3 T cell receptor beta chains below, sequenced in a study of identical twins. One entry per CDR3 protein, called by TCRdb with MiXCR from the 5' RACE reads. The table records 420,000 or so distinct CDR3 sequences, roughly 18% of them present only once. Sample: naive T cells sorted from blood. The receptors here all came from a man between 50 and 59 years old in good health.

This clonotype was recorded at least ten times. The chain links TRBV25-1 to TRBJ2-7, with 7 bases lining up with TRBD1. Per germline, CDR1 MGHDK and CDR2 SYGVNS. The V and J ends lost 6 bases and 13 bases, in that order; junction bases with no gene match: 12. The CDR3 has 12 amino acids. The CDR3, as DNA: TGTGCCAGCAGCTCACACGGACAGGTTTCTTACTTC. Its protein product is CASSSHGQVSYF.

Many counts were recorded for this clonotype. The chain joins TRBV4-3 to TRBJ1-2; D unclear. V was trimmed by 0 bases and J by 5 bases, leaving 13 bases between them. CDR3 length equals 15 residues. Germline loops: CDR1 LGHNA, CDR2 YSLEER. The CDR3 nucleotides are TGCGCCAGCAGCCAAGATACTGCCACCCCTTATGGCTACACCTTC. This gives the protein CASSQDTATPYGYTF.

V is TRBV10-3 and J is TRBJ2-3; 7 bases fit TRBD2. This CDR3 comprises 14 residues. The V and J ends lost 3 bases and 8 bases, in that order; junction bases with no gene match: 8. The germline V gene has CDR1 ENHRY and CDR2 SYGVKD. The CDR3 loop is CAISDLGREGTQYF. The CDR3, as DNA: TGTGCCATCAGTGACCTGGGAAGGGAGGGTACGCAGTATTTT.